These 12 T cell receptor beta chains share one sample of origin, sequenced in a study of T cell responses to AZD1222 COVID-19 vaccine. Assay: immunoSEQ multiplex PCR; the TCRdb copy retains only in-frame clones and omits some. Among fewer than 150,000 clones listed, approximately 88% were seen once. Sample: peripheral blood, taken on day 0 of AZD1222 vaccination. Receptor source: an adult in good health.

This chain links TRBV11-2 with TRBJ1-1, with D perhaps TRBD1 (6 bases). V dropped 1 base and J dropped 4 bases, with 13 bases sitting between them. CDR1 is SGHAT, CDR2 FQNNGV, per germline. This CDR3 has 15 residues. This chain's CDR3 is CASSLGYRVTTEAFF. CDR3 coding DNA: TGTGCCAGCAGCTTAGGTTACAGGGTTACCACTGAAGCTTTCTTT.

The chain uses TRBV4-2 and TRBJ2-1, with 12 bases fitting TRBD2. Per germline, CDR1 LGHNA and CDR2 YNFKEQ. The CDR3 length is 15 residues. Losses at the gene ends were 1 base for V and 5 bases for J; bases not matched to a gene: 0. For the CDR3, the DNA is TGTGCCAGCAGCCAAGGGACTAGCGGGAACAATGAGCAGTTCTTC. As protein: CASSQGTSGNNEQFF.

The V gene is TRBV6-5, the J gene TRBJ1-1; D gene ambiguous. The germline V and J ends were trimmed by 2 bases and 0 bases, with 10 bases remaining between them. The length of the CDR3 is 15 residues. Germline lookup yields CDR1 MNHEY and CDR2 SVGAGI. DNA of the CDR3: TGTGCCAGCAGTTACAACAGCAAAATGAACACTGAAGCTTTCTTT. Translated: CASSYNSKMNTEAFF.

This clone showed up just a few times. The chain joins TRBV7-3 to TRBJ1-5, with D unclear. Germline CDR1 and CDR2: SGHTA and FQGTGA. Trimming left V 5 bases short and J 7 bases short, with 15 bases between. The CDR3 is 14 amino acids. In nucleotides, the CDR3 is TGTGCCAGCAGCGAATGGGTAGCCGGGCAGCCCCAGCATTTT. Its translation is CASSEWVAGQPQHF.

This clone was detected only a few times. The chain combines TRBV5-8 with TRBJ2-7, with a tentative D call TRBD2 (5 bases). Germline values: CDR1 SGHTS, CDR2 YDEGEE. CDR3 length: 14 amino acids. Trimming shortened V by 3 bases and J by 3 bases, and 13 bases separated the two germline ends. This chain's CDR3 is CASSSFGLSYEQYF. In nucleotides, the CDR3 is TGTGCCAGCAGCTCCTTCGGACTCAGCTACGAGCAGTACTTC.

The gene calls are TRBV9 and TRBJ2-7; D remains ambiguous. Germline V gene data show CDR1 as SGDLS and CDR2 as YYNGEE. There are 14 residues in the CDR3. V dropped 4 bases and J dropped 0 bases, with 11 bases sitting between them. The CDR3 sequence: CASSPRVGSYEQYF. DNA of the CDR3: TGTGCCAGCAGCCCCCGGGTGGGCTCCTACGAGCAGTACTTC.

The chain links TRBV6-2 or TRBV6-3 to TRBJ2-7, with 8 bases lining up with TRBD1. Germline V gene lookup returns CDR1 MNHEY and CDR2 SVGEGT. V was clipped by 4 bases and J by 4 bases; unmatched bases: 3. The CDR3 totals 13 residues. The CDR3 loop reads CASSWTGLYEQYF. The CDR3 DNA follows: TGTGCCAGCAGTTGGACAGGGTTATACGAGCAGTACTTC.

V gene TRBV7-2 combines with J gene TRBJ2-5; 8 bases map to TRBD2. The CDR3 sequence is 16 residues long. Germline V gene sequence: CDR1 SGHTA, CDR2 FQGNSA. V lost 0 bases and J lost 5; bases outside the gene matches: 8. CDR3 bases: TGTGCCAGCAGCTTAGCGTACAGCGGGGGAGGGGAGACCCAGTACTTC. Its translation: CASSLAYSGGGETQYF.

As regards this clone: The same CDR3 also results from other DNA sequences found in this sample. The chain couples TRBV9 to TRBJ1-1; 10 nucleotides align to TRBD1. Trimming removed 2 bases from V and 2 bases from J; junction bases left unmatched: 3. The V gene's germline CDR1 is SGDLS and CDR2 YYNGEE. The CDR3 covers 15 residues. In DNA form, the CDR3 reads TGTGCCAGCAGCGTTGGGACAGGGGCCAACACTGAAGCTTTCTTT. Protein product: CASSVGTGANTEAFF.

V usage is TRBV20-1 and J usage is TRBJ1-6; unclear D gene. CDR1 DFQATT and CDR2 SNEGSKA come from the germline V gene (reference sequence). Trimming shortened V by 3 bases and J by 8 bases, and 11 bases separated the two germline ends. The CDR3 spans 13 residues. In nucleotides, the CDR3 is TGCAGTGCTAGTAGGGATTCTGATTCACCCCTCCACTTT. Amino acid sequence: CSASRDSDSPLHF.

The chain links TRBV6-2 or TRBV6-3 to TRBJ2-3; D might be TRBD1 or TRBD2, each matching 6 bases. The CDR3 spans 16 residues. V was pared by 0 bases and J by 5 bases, with 15 bases between. Germline CDR1 reads MNHEY; CDR2 reads SVGEGT. DNA for the CDR3: TGTGCCAGCAGTTACTCATGGGGGGCCCTCAGAGATACGCAGTATTTT. It specifies CASSYSWGALRDTQYF.

The J gene is TRBJ2-1, the V gene TRBV27; TRBD1 or TRBD2 may be the D gene (5 bases each). This CDR3 contains 14 residues. Per germline, CDR1 MNHEY and CDR2 SMNVEV (reference sequence). This CDR3 reads CLTKGPNSYNEQFF. DNA of the CDR3: TGTCTTACCAAGGGACCTAATTCCTACAATGAGCAGTTCTTC.